The following is a TCR beta chain sequence with its context. Its specificity is not known. This specimen belongs to a study of cytomegalovirus exposure and HLA in healthy donors. Findings and caveats of the study: Indistinguishability led to the exclusion of some V segments, TRBV6-2 and TRBV6-3 included.

The CDR3 totals 16 residues. Germline values: CDR1 SGHTA, CDR2 FQGTGA. V lost 4 bases and J lost 2, with 16 bases in between. Primers included in the PCR were 60 Vbeta and 13 Jbeta primers. Here immunoSEQ multiplex PCR was the method, and the copy in TCRdb shows in-frame clones only, minus some. The sample consists of about 95,000 clones, about 78% of them appearing once. This clonotype was sampled from a woman in her thirties or forties in good health and CMV-seropositive. The sequencing sample was made of PBMCs. The J gene is TRBJ2-3, the V gene TRBV7-3, with a weak D call TRBD2 (6 bases). The CDR3 is CASSSRGGGNTDTQYF. CDR3 DNA: TGTGCCAGCAGCTCCCGTGGGGGAGGTAACACAGATACGCAGTATTTT.